Included here is one T cell receptor (beta chain) sequence, with context. Its specificity is unknown. Drawing of blood for sampling happened at baseline, at cycle 4 day 1, and at cycle 7 day 1. Sequenced by immunoSEQ multiplex PCR; TCRdb stores in-frame clones only, minus some. Of fewer than 80,000 clones listed, approximately 81% are singletons. The source of the sample is a study of OX40 agonist ivuxolimab in advanced cancers. At the level of the study: Patients undergoing dose escalation presented with hepatocellular carcinoma, melanoma, renal cell or head and neck cancer. Antecedent anti-PD-1, anti-PD-L1 or anti-CTLA-4 therapy was permissible, with roughly 40% having received some. Study findings and constraints: At 0.1 to 3.0 mg/kg, clonal expansion of CD4+ and CD8+ blood T cells had occurred by week 6.

Sequences were derived from CD4+ or CD8+ T cells sorted from blood, sampled in a trial of the OX40 agonist ivuxolimab. The TCR originated in an adult with an advanced solid tumor such as melanoma, head and neck, liver or kidney cancer.

In nucleotides, the CDR3 is TGTGCCAGCGCCAGGGACAGGAATGAAAAACTGTTTTTT. It translates to CASARDRNEKLFF. The chain couples TRBV2 to TRBJ1-4; 8 bases fit TRBD1. Germline CDR1 SNHLY, CDR2 FYNNEI. Trimming took 8 bases from V and 5 from J; bases not matched to a gene: 4. The length of the CDR3 is 13 residues. The complete variable domain, with remaining parts taken from reference TRBV2 and TRBJ1-4, reads EPEVTQTPSHQVTQMGQEVILRCVPISNHLYFYWYRQILGQKVEFLVSFYNNEISEKSEIFDDQFSVERPDGSNFTLKIRSTKLEDSAMYFCASARDRNEKLFFGSGTQLSVL.